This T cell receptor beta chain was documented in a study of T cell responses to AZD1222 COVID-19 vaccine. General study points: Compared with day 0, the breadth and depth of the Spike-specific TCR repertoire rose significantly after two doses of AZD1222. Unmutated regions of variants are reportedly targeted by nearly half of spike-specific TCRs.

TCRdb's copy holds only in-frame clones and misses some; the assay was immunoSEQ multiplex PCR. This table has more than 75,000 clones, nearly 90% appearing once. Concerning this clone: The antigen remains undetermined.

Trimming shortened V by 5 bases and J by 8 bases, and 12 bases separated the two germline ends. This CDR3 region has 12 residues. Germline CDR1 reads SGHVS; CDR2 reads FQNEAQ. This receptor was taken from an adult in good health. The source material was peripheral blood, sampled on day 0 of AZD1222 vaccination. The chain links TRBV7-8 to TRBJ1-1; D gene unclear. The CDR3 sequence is CASSPWSVEAFF. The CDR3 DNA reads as TGTGCCAGCAGCCCATGGTCGGTGGAAGCTTTCTTT.